This TCR beta chain was identified during a study of immune heterogeneity within non-small cell lung tumors. Concerning this clonotype: The antigen remains undetermined. A much larger clone is a single base away; this may be a read error.

The V gene's germline CDR1 is LGHNA and CDR2 YSLEER. V dropped 6 bases and J dropped 4 bases, with 12 bases sitting between them. The CDR3 totals 13 residues. TCR beta CDR3 was amplified by multiplex PCR, first round ten to eleven cycles, 32 V and 13 J primers. TCRdb re-called the multiplex PCR reads through MiXCR, storing one row per CDR3 protein. The sample comprises around 23,000 distinct CDR3 sequences, 25% to 35% of which are singletons, and 3% to 4% rests with the top ten. Study-wide results and limits: High-frequency clones unique to single sites coexisted with identical dominant CDR3 beta clonotypes that recurred across tumor sites within a patient.

Template input was genomic DNA from bulk tumor (about 600 ng per sample). Spaced far apart, several biopsies were taken from each primary tumor during surgery. Undergoing curative surgery were patients whose non-small cell lung cancer was untreated and newly diagnosed. Newly diagnosed patients with non-small cell lung cancer who were having surgery with curative intent served as donors. Sequencing used lung tumor tissue. The receptor was derived from a middle-aged man with non-small cell lung cancer. This chain joins TRBV4-3 and TRBJ1-1; D remains ambiguous. The CDR3 reads CASRPDSVTEAFF. The CDR3 DNA is TGCGCCAGCAGACCCGATTCCGTCACTGAAGCTTTCTTT.